The sample holds many counts of the clone carrying this T cell receptor (beta chain). Antigen: not known. This specimen belongs to a study of T cell repertoires in cytomegalovirus infection. At the level of the study: CMV infection and matching HLA type were both indicated by public TCR beta signatures.

Study conclusions and caveats: The response measured ex vivo was dominated by TCR beta clonotypes (HLA-C-restricted and CMV-specific).

A single record per CDR3 protein comes from TCRdb applying MiXCR to the reads. The table lists approximately 290,000 distinct CDR3 sequences, about 25% of them singletons, with roughly 13% in the top ten. The receptor was derived from a human donor in good health (CMV status not recorded). Some clones in this sample may be carry-over from other donors' samples. The sequencing sample was made of PBMCs.

In DNA form, the CDR3 reads TGTGCCAGCAGCTTAAGTAGCCTGTACCAAGAGACCCAGTACTTC. Its translation: CASSLSSLYQETQYF. V usage is TRBV7-8 and J usage is TRBJ2-5; D is uncertain. Trimming removed 2 bases from V and 0 bases from J, with 10 bases in between. The CDR3 spans 15 residues. Germline V CDR1 and CDR2: SGHVS, FQNEAQ.